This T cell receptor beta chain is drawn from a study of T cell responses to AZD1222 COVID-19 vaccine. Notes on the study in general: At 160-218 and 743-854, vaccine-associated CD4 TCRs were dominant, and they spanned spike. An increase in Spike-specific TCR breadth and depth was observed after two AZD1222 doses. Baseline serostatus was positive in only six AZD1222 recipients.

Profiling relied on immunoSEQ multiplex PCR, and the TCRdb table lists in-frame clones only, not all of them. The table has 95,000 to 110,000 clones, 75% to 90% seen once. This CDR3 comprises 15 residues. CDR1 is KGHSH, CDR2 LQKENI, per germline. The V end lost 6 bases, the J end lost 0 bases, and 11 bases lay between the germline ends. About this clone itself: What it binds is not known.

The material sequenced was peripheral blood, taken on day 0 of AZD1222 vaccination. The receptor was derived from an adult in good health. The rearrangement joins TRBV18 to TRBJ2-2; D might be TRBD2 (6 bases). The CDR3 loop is CASSLSGSNTGELFF. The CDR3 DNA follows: TGTGCCAGCTCCCTTAGCGGTTCGAACACCGGGGAGCTGTTTTTT.